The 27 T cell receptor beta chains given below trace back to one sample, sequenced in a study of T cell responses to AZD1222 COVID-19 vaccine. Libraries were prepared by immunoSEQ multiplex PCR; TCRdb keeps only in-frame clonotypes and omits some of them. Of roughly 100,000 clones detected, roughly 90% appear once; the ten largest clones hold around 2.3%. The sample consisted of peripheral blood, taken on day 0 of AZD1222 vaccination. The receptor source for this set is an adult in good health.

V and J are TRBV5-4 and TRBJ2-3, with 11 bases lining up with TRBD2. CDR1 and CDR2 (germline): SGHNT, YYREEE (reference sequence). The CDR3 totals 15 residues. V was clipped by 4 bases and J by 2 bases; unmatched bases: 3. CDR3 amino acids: CASSPGLAVTDTQYF. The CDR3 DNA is TGTGCCAGCAGCCCGGGACTAGCGGTCACAGATACGCAGTATTTT.

CDR3 residues: CASSLGPGQGVAGPLEQYF. Here the CDR3 DNA reads TGTGCCAGCAGCTTGGGGCCGGGACAGGGGGTAGCGGGACCGCTCGAGCAGTACTTC. The gene calls are TRBV5-6 and TRBJ2-7, with 11 nucleotides matching TRBD1. This CDR3 has 19 amino acids. V dropped 0 bases and J dropped 6; count of bases not matched to a gene: 17. The germline gives CDR1 SGHDT, CDR2 YYEEEE.

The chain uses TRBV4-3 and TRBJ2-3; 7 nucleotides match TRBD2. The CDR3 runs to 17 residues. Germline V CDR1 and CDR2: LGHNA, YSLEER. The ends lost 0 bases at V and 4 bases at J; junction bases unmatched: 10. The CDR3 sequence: CASSQEISRESADTQYF. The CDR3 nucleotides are TGCGCCAGCAGCCAAGAGATATCGCGGGAGAGTGCAGATACGCAGTATTTT.

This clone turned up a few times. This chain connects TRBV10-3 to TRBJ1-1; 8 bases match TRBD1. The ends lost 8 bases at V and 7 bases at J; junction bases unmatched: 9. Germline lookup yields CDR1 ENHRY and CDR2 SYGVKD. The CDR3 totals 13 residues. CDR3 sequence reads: CAISGQGRDEAFF. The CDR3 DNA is TGTGCCATCTCCGGACAGGGACGGGATGAAGCTTTCTTT.

The CDR3 region has the DNA TGCGCCAGCAGCTTGGCCGGGACAGGGCGTTCACCCCTCCACTTT. It is translated as CASSLAGTGRSPLHF. The V and J genes are TRBV5-1 and TRBJ1-6; the match to TRBD1 covers 9 bases. Looked up from germline, CDR1 is SGHRS and CDR2 is YFSETQ. The CDR3 extends over 15 amino acids. V was pared by 0 bases and J by 9 bases, with 4 bases of the junction left unmatched. Filled out from reference TRBV5-1 and TRBJ1-6, the complete variable domain reads KAGVTQTPRYLIKTRGQQVTLSCSPISGHRSVSWYQQTPGQGLQFLFEYFSETQRNKGNFPGRFSGRQFSNSRSEMNVSTLELGDSALYLCASSLAGTGRSPLHFGNGTRLTVT.

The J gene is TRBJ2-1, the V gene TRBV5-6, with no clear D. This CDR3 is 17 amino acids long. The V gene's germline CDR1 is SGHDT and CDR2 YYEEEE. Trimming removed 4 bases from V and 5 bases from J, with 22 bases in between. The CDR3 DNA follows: TGTGCCAGCAGCCCTCGCCCCGGTGTCCTTAATAACAATGAGCAGTTCTTC. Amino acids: CASSPRPGVLNNNEQFF.

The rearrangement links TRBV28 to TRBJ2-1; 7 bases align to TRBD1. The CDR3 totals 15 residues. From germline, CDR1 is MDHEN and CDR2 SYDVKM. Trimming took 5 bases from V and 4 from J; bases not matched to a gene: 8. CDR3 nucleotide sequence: TGTGCCAGCAGTGCCACCGGGACAGCATACAATGAGCAGTTCTTC. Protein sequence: CASSATGTAYNEQFF.

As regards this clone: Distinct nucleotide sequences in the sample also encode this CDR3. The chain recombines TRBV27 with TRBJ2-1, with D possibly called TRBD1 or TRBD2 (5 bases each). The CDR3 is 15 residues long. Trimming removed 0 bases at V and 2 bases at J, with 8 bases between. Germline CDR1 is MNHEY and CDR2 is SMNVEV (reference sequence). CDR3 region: CASSLSGDPYNEQFF. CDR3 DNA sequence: TGTGCCAGCAGTTTATCGGGGGATCCCTACAATGAGCAGTTCTTC.

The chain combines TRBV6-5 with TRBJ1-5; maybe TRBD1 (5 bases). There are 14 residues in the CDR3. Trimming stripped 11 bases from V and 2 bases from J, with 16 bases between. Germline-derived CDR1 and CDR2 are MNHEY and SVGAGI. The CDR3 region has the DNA TGTGCCGGGTGGTCGGGAGGGGGCAATCAGCCCCAGCATTTT. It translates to CAGWSGGGNQPQHF.

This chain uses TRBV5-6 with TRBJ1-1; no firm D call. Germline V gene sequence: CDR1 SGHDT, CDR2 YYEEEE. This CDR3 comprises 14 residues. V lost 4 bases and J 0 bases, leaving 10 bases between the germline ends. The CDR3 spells CASSRHRLNTEAFF. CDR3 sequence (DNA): TGTGCCAGCAGCCGCCATAGGCTGAACACTGAAGCTTTCTTT.

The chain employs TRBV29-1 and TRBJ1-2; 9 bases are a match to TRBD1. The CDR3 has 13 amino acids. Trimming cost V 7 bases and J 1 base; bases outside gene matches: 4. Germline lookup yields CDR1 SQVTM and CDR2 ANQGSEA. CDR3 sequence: CSADRGNNYGYTF. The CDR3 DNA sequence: TGCAGCGCCGACAGGGGGAATAACTATGGCTACACCTTC.

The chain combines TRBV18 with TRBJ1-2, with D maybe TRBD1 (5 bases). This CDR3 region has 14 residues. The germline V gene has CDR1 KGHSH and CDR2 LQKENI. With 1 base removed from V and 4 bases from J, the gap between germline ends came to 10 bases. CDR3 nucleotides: TGTGCCAGCTCACCACGGGGGGAGGCCTATGGCTACACCTTC. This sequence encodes CASSPRGEAYGYTF.

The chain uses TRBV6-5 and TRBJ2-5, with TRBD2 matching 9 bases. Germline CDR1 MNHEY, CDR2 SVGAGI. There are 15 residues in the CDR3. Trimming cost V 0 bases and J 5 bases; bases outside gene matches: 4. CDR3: CASSYSAGGPETQYF. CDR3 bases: TGTGCCAGCAGTTACTCTGCGGGGGGGCCGGAGACCCAGTACTTC.

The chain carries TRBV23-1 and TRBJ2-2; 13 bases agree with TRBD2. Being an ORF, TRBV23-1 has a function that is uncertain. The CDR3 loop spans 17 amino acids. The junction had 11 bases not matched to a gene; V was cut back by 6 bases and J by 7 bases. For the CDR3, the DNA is TGCGCCAGCAGAACGGCCGGACTAGCGGGAGTAATCGGGGAGCTGTTTTTT. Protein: CASRTAGLAGVIGELFF.

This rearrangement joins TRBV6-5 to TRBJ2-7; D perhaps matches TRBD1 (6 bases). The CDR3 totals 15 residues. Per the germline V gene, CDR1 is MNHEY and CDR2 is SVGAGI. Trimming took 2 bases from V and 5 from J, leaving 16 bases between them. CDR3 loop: CASSYMRGYWNEQYF. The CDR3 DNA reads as TGTGCCAGCAGTTACATGAGGGGGTACTGGAACGAGCAGTACTTC.

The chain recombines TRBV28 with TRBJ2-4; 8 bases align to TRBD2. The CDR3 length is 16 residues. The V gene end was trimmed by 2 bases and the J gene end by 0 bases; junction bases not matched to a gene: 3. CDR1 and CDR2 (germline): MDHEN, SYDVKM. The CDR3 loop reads CASSLGLAGAKNIQYF. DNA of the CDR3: TGTGCCAGCAGTTTAGGGCTAGCGGGAGCCAAAAACATTCAGTACTTC.

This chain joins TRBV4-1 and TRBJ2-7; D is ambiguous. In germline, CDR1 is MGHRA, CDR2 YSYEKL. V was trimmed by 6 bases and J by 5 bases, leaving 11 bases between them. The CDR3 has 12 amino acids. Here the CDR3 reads CASRGFGDEQYF. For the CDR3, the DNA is TGCGCCAGCAGGGGGTTTGGGGACGAGCAGTACTTC.

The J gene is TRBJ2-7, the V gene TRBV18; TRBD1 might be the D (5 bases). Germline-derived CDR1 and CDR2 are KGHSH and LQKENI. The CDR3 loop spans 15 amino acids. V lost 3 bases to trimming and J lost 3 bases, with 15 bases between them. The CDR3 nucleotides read TGTGCCAGCTCACCCCCAGCCAGGGCGAACTACGAGCAGTACTTC. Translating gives CASSPPARANYEQYF. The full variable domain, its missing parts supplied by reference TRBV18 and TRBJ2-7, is NAGVMQNPRHLVRRRGQEARLRCSPMKGHSHVYWYRQLPEEGLKFMVYLQKENIIDESGMPKERFSAEFPKEGPSILRIQQVVRGDSAAYFCASSPPARANYEQYFGPGTRLTVT.

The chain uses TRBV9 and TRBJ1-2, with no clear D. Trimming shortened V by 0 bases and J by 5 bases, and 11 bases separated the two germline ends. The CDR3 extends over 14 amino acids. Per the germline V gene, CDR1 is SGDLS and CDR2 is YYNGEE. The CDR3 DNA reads TGTGCCAGCAGCGTAGCCCAGGTTTCATATGGCTACACCTTC. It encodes CASSVAQVSYGYTF. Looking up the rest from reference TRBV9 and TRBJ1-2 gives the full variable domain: DSGVTQTPKHLITATGQRVTLRCSPRSGDLSVYWYQQSLDQGLQFLIQYYNGEERAKGNILERFSAQQFPDLHSELNLSSLELGDSALYFCASSVAQVSYGYTFGSGTRLTVV.

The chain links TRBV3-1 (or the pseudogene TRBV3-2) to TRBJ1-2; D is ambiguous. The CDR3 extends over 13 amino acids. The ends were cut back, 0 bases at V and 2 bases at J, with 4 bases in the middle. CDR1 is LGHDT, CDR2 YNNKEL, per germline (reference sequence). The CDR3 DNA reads TGTGCCAGCAGCCAAGAAGGGAACTATGGCTACACCTTC. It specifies CASSQEGNYGYTF.

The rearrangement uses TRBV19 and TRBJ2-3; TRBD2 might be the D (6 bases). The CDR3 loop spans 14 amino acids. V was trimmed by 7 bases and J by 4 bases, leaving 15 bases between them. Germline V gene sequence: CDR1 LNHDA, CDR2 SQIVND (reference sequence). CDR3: CASTSRDSPDTQYF. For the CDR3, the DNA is TGTGCCAGTACCTCCAGGGACTCCCCAGATACGCAGTATTTT.

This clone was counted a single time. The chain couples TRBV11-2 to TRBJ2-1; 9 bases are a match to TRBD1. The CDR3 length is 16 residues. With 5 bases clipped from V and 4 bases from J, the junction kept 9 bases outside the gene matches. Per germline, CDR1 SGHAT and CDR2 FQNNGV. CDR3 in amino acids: CASSVMPGQGYNEQFF. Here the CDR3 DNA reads TGTGCCAGCAGCGTAATGCCGGGACAGGGATACAATGAGCAGTTCTTC.

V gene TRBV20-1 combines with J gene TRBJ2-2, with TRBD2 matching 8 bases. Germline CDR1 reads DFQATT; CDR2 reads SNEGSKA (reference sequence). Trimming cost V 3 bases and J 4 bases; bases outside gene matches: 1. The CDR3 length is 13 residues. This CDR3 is CSASLAGTGELFF. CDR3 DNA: TGCAGTGCTAGTCTAGCGGGCACCGGGGAGCTGTTTTTT.

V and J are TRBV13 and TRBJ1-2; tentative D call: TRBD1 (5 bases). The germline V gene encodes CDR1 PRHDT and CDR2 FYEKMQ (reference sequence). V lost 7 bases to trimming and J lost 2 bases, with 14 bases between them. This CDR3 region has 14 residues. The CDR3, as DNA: TGTGCCAGCACCGTCACCAGGGAGAACTATGGCTACACCTTC. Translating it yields CASTVTRENYGYTF.

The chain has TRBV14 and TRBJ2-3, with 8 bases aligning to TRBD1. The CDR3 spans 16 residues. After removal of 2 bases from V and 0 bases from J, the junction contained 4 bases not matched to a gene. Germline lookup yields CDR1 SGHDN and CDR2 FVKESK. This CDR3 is CASSQPRDRSTDTQYF. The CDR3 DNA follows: TGTGCCAGCAGCCAACCCCGGGACAGGAGCACAGATACGCAGTATTTT.

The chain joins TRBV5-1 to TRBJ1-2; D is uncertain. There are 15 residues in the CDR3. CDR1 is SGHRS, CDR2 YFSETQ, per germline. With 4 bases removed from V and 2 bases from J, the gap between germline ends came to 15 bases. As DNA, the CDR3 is TGCGCCAGCAGCCCCCAAAAGACCCAAAACTATGGCTACACCTTC. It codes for CASSPQKTQNYGYTF.

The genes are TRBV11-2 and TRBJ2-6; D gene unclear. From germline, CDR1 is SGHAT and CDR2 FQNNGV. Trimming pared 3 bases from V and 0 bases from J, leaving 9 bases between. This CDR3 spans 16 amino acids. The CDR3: CASSFRPLSGANVLTF. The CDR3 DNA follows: TGTGCCAGCAGCTTTCGGCCCCTCTCTGGGGCCAACGTCCTGACTTTC.